Each of the 15 T cell receptor beta chains below was sequenced from the same sample in a study of blood T cells in healthy people across ages. Using a J-beta primer mix together with a sample-barcoded 5' primer, a second PCR was run for roughly 6 to 12 cycles. From the 5' RACE reads, TCRdb called clonotypes with MiXCR, one entry per CDR3 protein. The sample has about 1.4 million distinct CDR3 sequences, roughly 59% seen once. The sequenced sample was blood. The receptor source for this set is a man younger than 30 in good health.

In its sample, this clonotype was seen a few times. The rearrangement uses TRBV20-1 and TRBJ1-6; D not resolved. The CDR3 length is 14 residues. Germline V gene sequence: CDR1 DFQATT, CDR2 SNEGSKA (reference sequence). V was pared by 1 base and J by 6 bases, with 10 bases between. CDR3 region: CSARGGAGNSPLHF. CDR3 nucleotide sequence: TGCAGTGCTAGAGGCGGAGCGGGTAATTCACCCCTCCACTTT.

This chain links TRBV7-6 with TRBJ2-2; maybe TRBD1 (7 bases). Between the trimmed V and J ends, which lost 5 bases and 3 bases, there was a span of 13 bases. The CDR3 loop spans 15 amino acids. Germline V gene data show CDR1 as SGHVS and CDR2 as FNYEAQ. The CDR3 is CASSGTGEDTGELFF. CDR3 bases: TGTGCCAGCAGCGGAACAGGGGAGGACACCGGGGAGCTGTTTTTT. The full variable domain, with the rest looked up from reference TRBV7-6 and TRBJ2-2, is GAGVSQSPRYKVTKRGQDVALRCDPISGHVSLYWYRQALGQGPEFLTYFNYEAQQDKSGLPNDRFSAERPEGSISTLTIQRTEQRDSAMYRCASSGTGEDTGELFFGEGSRLTVL.

This chain connects TRBV20-1 to TRBJ1-2; D is possibly TRBD1 (6 bases). Trimming took off 3 bases at V and 1 base at J, with 15 bases between the two ends. Germline lookup yields CDR1 DFQATT and CDR2 SNEGSKA (reference sequence). This CDR3 has 15 amino acids. The CDR3, as DNA: TGCAGTGCTAGCGGTGGAGGGACAAGTAACTATGGCTACACCTTC. It codes for CSASGGGTSNYGYTF.

This chain uses TRBV29-1 with TRBJ1-2; 7 bases agree with TRBD1. With V trimmed by 6 bases and J by 3 bases, 13 bases remained unmatched. The CDR3 extends over 15 amino acids. The V gene's germline CDR1 is SQVTM and CDR2 ANQGSEA. CDR3 loop: CSVIDRDRDYYGYTF. The CDR3, as DNA: TGCAGCGTCATCGACAGGGACAGAGACTACTATGGCTACACCTTC.

The rearrangement uses TRBV15 and TRBJ1-1, with no clear D. This CDR3 has 15 residues. The V gene's germline CDR1 is LNHNV and CDR2 YYDKDF (reference sequence). Trimming shortened V by 3 bases and J by 1 base, and 12 bases separated the two germline ends. The CDR3 sequence: CATSSAYRENTEAFF. CDR3 nucleotides: TGTGCCACCAGCAGCGCCTATAGGGAGAACACTGAAGCTTTCTTT.

The chain links TRBV20-1 to TRBJ2-7; the match to TRBD2 covers 11 bases. The J call may be mistaken, given a closer DNA end match to TRBJ2-5. Per the germline V gene, CDR1 is DFQATT and CDR2 is SNEGSKA (reference sequence). The CDR3 has 14 amino acids. This CDR3 is CSASHRLAGETQYF. CDR3 bases: TGCAGTGCTAGTCATAGACTAGCGGGGGAGACCCAGTACTTC.

In DNA form, the CDR3 reads TGTGCCAGCAGGCCTGATCCGGGACTAGCGGGAGAGGTAGGCTCCTACAATGAGCAGTTCTTC. As protein: CASRPDPGLAGEVGSYNEQFF. The V gene is TRBV14, the J gene TRBJ2-1, with 14 bases matching TRBD2. Germline lookup yields CDR1 SGHDN and CDR2 FVKESK. The CDR3 sequence is 21 residues long. The junction had 16 bases not matched to a gene; V was cut back by 6 bases and J by 0 bases. Using reference TRBV14 and TRBJ2-1 for the parts outside the CDR3, the full variable domain is EAGVTQFPSHSVIEKGQTVTLRCDPISGHDNLYWYRRVMGKEIKFLLHFVKESKQDESGMPNNRFLAERTGGTYSTLKVQPAELEDSGVYFCASRPDPGLAGEVGSYNEQFFGPGTRLTVL.

The chain carries TRBV5-1 and TRBJ2-1; D possibly corresponds to TRBD2 (6 bases). Looked up from germline, CDR1 is SGHRS and CDR2 is YFSETQ. Deletions cut 0 bases from V and 0 bases from J, with 10 bases between. This CDR3 comprises 16 residues. Written as DNA, the CDR3 is TGCGCCAGCAGCTTGGGACTAGGGAGCTCCTACAATGAGCAGTTCTTC. Translating it yields CASSLGLGSSYNEQFF.

V usage is TRBV6-2 or TRBV6-3 and J usage is TRBJ2-3, with 8 positions matching TRBD2. The germline V gene encodes CDR1 MNHEY and CDR2 SVGEGT. The CDR3 covers 16 residues. J lost 5 bases, V lost 3 bases, and 10 bases had no gene match. For the CDR3, the DNA is TGTGCCAGCAGTTATCTCTTAGCGGGGTCGGAAGATACGCAGTATTTT. It encodes CASSYLLAGSEDTQYF.

This chain uses TRBV4-1 with TRBJ2-7; D perhaps matches TRBD1 (5 bases). The CDR3 is made up of 15 amino acids. The V end was cut by 1 base, the J end by 1 base, with 11 bases between. Germline assignment: CDR1 MGHRA and CDR2 YSYEKL. CDR3 in DNA: TGCGCCAGCAGCCAAGTTGCCTCAGGGTCCTACGAGCAGTACTTC. Protein: CASSQVASGSYEQYF.

The chain combines TRBV25-1 with TRBJ1-2; 7 bases are shared with TRBD1. V gave up 7 bases and J gave up 5 bases; unmatched junction bases: 7. Germline V gives CDR1 MGHDK, CDR2 SYGVNS. This CDR3 is 13 amino acids long. CDR3 amino acids: CASNPGGIYGYTF. As DNA, the CDR3 is TGTGCCAGCAACCCAGGGGGGATTTATGGCTACACCTTC.

J is TRBJ2-3 and V is TRBV3-1; D is tentatively TRBD1 or TRBD2 (5 bases each). Germline V lookup: CDR1 LGHDT, CDR2 YNNKEL (reference sequence). Trimming cost V 4 bases and J 2 bases, with 13 bases left between them. The CDR3 is 15 amino acids. The CDR3 is CASSLNGAYTDTQYF. The CDR3 coding sequence is TGTGCCAGCAGCCTAAACGGGGCCTACACAGATACGCAGTATTTT.

The chain couples TRBV10-3 to TRBJ2-7, with TRBD1 identical over 9 bases. This CDR3 comprises 13 residues. Germline loops: CDR1 ENHRY, CDR2 SYGVKD. Trimming took 3 bases from V and 7 from J; bases not matched to a gene: 4. The CDR3: CAISDRDRGEQYF. The CDR3 DNA is TGTGCCATCAGTGACCGAGACAGGGGGGAGCAGTACTTC.

CDR3 in amino acids: CASSDTGTVSYEQYF. The CDR3 DNA sequence: TGTGCCAGCAGTGACACCGGGACAGTATCCTACGAGCAGTACTTC. The rearrangement links TRBV3-1 to TRBJ2-4; 7 nucleotides agree with TRBD1. The assigned J gene may be wrong: the sequence end matches TRBJ2-7 better. Germline V gene sequence: CDR1 LGHDT, CDR2 YNNKEL (reference sequence). The CDR3 consists of 15 residues.

This chain links TRBV10-3 with TRBJ1-2; tentatively, D is TRBD1 (5 bases). Germline loops: CDR1 ENHRY, CDR2 SYGVKD. Trimming left V 1 base short and J 6 bases short, with 12 bases between. This CDR3 has 14 residues. The CDR3 protein is CAISEWGTEDGYTF. The CDR3 nucleotides read TGTGCCATCAGTGAGTGGGGCACAGAAGATGGCTACACCTTC.